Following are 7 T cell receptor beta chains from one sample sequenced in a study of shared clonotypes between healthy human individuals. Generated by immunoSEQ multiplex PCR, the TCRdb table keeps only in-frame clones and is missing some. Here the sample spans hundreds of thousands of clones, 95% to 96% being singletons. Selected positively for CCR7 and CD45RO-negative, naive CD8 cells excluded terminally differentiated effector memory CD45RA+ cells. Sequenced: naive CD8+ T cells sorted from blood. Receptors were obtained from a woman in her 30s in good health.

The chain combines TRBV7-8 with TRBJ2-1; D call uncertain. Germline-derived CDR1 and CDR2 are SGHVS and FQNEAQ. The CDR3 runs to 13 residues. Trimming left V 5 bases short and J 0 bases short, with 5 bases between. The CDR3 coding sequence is TGTGCCAGCAGCCCGAGCTCCTACAATGAGCAGTTCTTC. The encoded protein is CASSPSSYNEQFF.

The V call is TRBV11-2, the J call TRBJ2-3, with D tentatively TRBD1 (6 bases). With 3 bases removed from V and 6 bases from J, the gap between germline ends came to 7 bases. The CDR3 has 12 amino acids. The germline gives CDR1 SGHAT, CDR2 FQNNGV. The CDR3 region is CASSFQGDTQYF. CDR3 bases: TGTGCCAGCAGCTTCCAGGGGGATACGCAGTATTTT.

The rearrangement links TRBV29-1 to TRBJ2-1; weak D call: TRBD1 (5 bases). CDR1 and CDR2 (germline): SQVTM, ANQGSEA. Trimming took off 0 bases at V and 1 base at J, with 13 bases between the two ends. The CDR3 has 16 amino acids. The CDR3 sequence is CSVEDVDSESYNEQFF. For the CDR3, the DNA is TGCAGCGTTGAAGACGTCGACAGTGAGTCCTACAATGAGCAGTTCTTC.

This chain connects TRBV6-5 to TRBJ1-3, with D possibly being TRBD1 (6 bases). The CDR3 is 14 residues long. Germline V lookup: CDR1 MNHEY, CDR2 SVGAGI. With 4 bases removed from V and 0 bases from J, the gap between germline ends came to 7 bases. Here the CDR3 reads CASSLDSSGNTIYF. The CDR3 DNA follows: TGTGCCAGCAGTTTGGACAGCTCTGGAAACACCATATATTTT.

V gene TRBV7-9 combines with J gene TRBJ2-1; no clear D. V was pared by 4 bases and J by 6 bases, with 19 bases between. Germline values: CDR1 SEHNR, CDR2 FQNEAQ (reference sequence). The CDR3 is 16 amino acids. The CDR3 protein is CASSSGDLVLGNEQFF. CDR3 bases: TGTGCCAGCAGCTCGGGTGATCTGGTCCTGGGCAATGAGCAGTTCTTC.

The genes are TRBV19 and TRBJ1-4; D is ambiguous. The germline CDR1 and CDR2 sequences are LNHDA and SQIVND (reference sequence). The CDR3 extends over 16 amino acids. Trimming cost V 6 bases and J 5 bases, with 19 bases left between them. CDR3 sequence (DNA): TGTGCCAGTAGGCCTCGCGGGCTCTCGGGGAATGAAAAACTGTTTTTT. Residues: CASRPRGLSGNEKLFF.

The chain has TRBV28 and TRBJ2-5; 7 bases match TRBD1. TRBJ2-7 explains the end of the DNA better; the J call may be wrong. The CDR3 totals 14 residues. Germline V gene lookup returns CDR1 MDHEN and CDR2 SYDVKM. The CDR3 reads CASSLRDSSYEQYF. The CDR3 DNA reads TGTGCCAGCAGTTTGAGGGACAGCTCCTACGAGCAGTACTTC.